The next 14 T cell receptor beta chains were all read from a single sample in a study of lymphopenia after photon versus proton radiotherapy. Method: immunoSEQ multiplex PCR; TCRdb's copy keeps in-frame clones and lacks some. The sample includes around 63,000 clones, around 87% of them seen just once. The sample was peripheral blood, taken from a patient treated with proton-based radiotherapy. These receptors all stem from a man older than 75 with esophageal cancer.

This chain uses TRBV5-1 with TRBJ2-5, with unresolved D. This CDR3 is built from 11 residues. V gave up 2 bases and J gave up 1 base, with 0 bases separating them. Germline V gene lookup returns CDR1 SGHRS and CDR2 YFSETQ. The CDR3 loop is CASSFQETQYF. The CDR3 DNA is TGCGCCAGCAGCTTCCAAGAGACCCAGTACTTC.

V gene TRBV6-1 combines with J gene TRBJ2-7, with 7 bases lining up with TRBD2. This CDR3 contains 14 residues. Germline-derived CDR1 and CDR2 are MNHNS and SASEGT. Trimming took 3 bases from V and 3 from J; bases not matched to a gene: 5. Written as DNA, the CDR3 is TGTGCCAGCAGTGAGATGGCTAGCGGCTACGAGCAGTACTTC. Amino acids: CASSEMASGYEQYF.

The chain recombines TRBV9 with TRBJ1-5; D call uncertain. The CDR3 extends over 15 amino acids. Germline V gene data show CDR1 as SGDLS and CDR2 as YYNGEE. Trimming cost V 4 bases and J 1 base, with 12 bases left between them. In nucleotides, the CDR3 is TGTGCCAGCAGCCTCAGCGGGTCGAGCAATCAGCCCCAGCATTTT. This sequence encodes CASSLSGSSNQPQHF.

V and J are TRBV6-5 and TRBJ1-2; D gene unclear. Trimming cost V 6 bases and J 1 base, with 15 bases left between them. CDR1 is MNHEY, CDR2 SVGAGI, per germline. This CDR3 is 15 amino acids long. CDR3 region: CASRVTRGSNYGYTF. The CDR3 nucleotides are TGTGCCAGCAGAGTTACTCGCGGTAGTAACTATGGCTACACCTTC.

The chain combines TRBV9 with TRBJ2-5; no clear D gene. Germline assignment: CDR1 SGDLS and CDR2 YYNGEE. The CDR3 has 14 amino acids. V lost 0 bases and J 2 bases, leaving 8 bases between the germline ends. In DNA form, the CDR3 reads TGTGCCAGCAGCGTAGAACCGAGGCAAGAGACCCAGTACTTC. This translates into CASSVEPRQETQYF. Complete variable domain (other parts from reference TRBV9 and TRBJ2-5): DSGVTQTPKHLITATGQRVTLRCSPRSGDLSVYWYQQSLDQGLQFLIQYYNGEERAKGNILERFSAQQFPDLHSELNLSSLELGDSALYFCASSVEPRQETQYFGPGTRLLVL.

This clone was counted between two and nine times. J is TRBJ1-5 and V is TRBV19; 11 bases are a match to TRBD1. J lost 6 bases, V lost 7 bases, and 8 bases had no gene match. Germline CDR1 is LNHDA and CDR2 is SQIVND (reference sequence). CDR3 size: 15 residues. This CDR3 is CASNWDRGNSQPQHF. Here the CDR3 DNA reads TGTGCCAGTAATTGGGACAGGGGGAATAGTCAGCCCCAGCATTTT.

CDR3 residues: CATGQGMNTEAFF. The DNA of the CDR3 is TGTGCCACAGGACAGGGAATGAACACTGAAGCTTTCTTT. The rearrangement uses TRBV9 and TRBJ1-1, with 8 bases aligning to TRBD1. Germline CDR1 is SGDLS and CDR2 is YYNGEE. CDR3 length: 13 residues. V dropped 9 bases and J dropped 0; count of bases not matched to a gene: 4. Together with reference TRBV9 and TRBJ1-1, the CDR3 gives the full variable domain: DSGVTQTPKHLITATGQRVTLRCSPRSGDLSVYWYQQSLDQGLQFLIQYYNGEERAKGNILERFSAQQFPDLHSELNLSSLELGDSALYFCATGQGMNTEAFFGQGTRLTVV.

CDR3 DNA sequence: TGTGCCAGCAGCTTAGAGGGCGGGCTCGTCTCCGAGCAGTACTTC. This translates into CASSLEGGLVSEQYF. The chain combines TRBV11-2 with TRBJ2-7, with TRBD2 as a possible D gene (5 bases). The V and J ends lost 0 bases and 6 bases respectively, with 15 bases between them. The CDR3 length is 15 residues. Germline loops: CDR1 SGHAT, CDR2 FQNNGV.

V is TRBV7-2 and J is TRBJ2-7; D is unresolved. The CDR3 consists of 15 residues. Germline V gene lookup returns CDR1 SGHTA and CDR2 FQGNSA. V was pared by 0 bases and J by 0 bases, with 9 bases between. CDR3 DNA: TGTGCCAGCAGCTTAGCAAAAAACCCCTCCTACGAGCAGTACTTC. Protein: CASSLAKNPSYEQYF.

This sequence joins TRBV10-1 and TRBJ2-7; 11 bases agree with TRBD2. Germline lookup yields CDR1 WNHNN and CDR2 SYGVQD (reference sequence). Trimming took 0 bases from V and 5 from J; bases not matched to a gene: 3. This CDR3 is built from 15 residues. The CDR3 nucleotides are TGCGCCAGCAGTGAGTCAGGACTAGCGGGTAACGAGCAGTACTTC. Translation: CASSESGLAGNEQYF.

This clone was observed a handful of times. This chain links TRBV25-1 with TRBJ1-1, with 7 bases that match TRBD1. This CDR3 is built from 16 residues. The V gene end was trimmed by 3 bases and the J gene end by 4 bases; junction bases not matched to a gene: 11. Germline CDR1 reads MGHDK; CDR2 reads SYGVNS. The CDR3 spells CASSDLRGPGGTEAFF. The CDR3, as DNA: TGTGCCAGCAGTGATTTGAGGGGGCCCGGTGGCACTGAAGCTTTCTTT.

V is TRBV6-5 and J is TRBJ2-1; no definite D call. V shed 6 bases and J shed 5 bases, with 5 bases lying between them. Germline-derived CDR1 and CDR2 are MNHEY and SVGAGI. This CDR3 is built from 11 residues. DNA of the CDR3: TGTGCCAGCAGCCGGAACAATGAGCAGTTCTTC. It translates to CASSRNNEQFF.

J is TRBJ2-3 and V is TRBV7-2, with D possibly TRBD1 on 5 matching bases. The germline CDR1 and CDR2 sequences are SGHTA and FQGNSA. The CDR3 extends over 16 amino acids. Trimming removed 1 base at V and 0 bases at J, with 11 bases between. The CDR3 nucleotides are TGTGCCAGCAGCTTAGGAACAGGATCTAGCACAGATACGCAGTATTTT. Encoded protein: CASSLGTGSSTDTQYF. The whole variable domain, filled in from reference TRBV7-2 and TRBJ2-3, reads GAGVSQSPSNKVTEKGKDVELRCDPISGHTALYWYRQSLGQGLEFLIYFQGNSAPDKSGLPSDRFSAERTGGSVSTLTIQRTQQEDSAVYLCASSLGTGSSTDTQYFGPGTRLTVL.

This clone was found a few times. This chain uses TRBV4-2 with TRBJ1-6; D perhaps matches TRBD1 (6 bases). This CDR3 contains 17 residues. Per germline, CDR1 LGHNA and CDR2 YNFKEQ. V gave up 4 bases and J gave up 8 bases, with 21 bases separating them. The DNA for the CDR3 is TGTGCCAGCAGCCCGAGACGGGGGCTGGGAGGCGATTCACCCCTCCACTTT. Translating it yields CASSPRRGLGGDSPLHF.